This TCR beta chain derives from a study of beta chain features in type 1 diabetes. Findings and caveats of the study: Patients with Type 1 diabetes showed moderately but significantly shorter TCRB CDR3s in all four CD4+ subsets.

This CDR3 is built from 17 residues. Germline V CDR1 and CDR2: SGHRS, YFSETQ. V gave up 4 bases and J gave up 4 bases, with 22 bases separating them. As to this clone: Its antigen is not identified.

Expressed TCRB transcripts got sequenced, as all isolated RNA was reverse transcribed. Generated by immunoSEQ multiplex PCR, the TCRdb table keeps only in-frame clones and is missing some. The repertoire holds around 360,000 clones, 10% to 15% seen once, with about 0.01% in the top ten. Sequenced: naive CD4+ T cells from blood. The TCR was taken from a woman in her late teens or twenties with type 1 diabetes. The rearrangement uses TRBV5-1 and TRBJ2-3; D is possibly TRBD2 (7 bases). The CDR3 nucleotides read TGCGCCAGCAGCCTGAACCGGGGCGGGGGCCCACCAGATACGCAGTATTTT. Its protein product is CASSLNRGGGPPDTQYF. Full variable domain (rest looked up from reference TRBV5-1 and TRBJ2-3): KAGVTQTPRYLIKTRGQQVTLSCSPISGHRSVSWYQQTPGQGLQFLFEYFSETQRNKGNFPGRFSGRQFSNSRSEMNVSTLELGDSALYLCASSLNRGGGPPDTQYFGPGTRLTVL.